The 11 T cell receptor beta chains below come from one sample, sequenced in a study of cytomegalovirus exposure and HLA in healthy donors. The primer mix had 60 Vbeta and 13 Jbeta primers. The data were produced by immunoSEQ multiplex PCR, yet TCRdb's version contains in-frame clones alone and is incomplete. The table records some 180,000 clones, 79% of them present only once. Sequencing was performed on PBMCs. The receptors derive from a woman aged 25 to 39 in good health and CMV-seropositive.

This chain uses TRBV4-1 with TRBJ1-3; D not resolved. Trimming removed 0 bases at V and 3 bases at J, with 9 bases between. This CDR3 comprises 15 residues. The germline V gene encodes CDR1 MGHRA and CDR2 YSYEKL. The CDR3 loop reads CASSQDRINGNTIYF. The DNA for the CDR3 is TGCGCCAGCAGCCAAGACAGAATAAATGGAAACACCATATATTTT.

The chain is built from TRBV5-1 and TRBJ1-2; no definite D call. V was shortened by 4 bases and J by 8 bases, with 15 bases between the two germline ends. This CDR3 comprises 13 residues. Germline V CDR1 and CDR2: SGHRS, YFSETQ. CDR3 sequence (DNA): TGCGCCAGCAGCAGCGTCAGTTCTAGGGGCTACACCTTC. Protein sequence: CASSSVSSRGYTF.

The chain is built from TRBV5-5 and TRBJ2-2; D is unclear. The CDR3 runs 12 residues. CDR1 is SGHKS, CDR2 YYEKEE, per germline (reference sequence). With 3 bases removed from V and 6 bases from J, the gap between germline ends came to 6 bases. The DNA of the CDR3 is TGTGCCAGCAGCTCGGTAGCCGGGGAGCTGTTTTTT. This codes for CASSSVAGELFF.

The V call is TRBV7-9, the J call TRBJ1-2; 9 positions agree with TRBD1. Germline lookup yields CDR1 SEHNR and CDR2 FQNEAQ (reference sequence). The CDR3 has 14 residues. The V gene end was trimmed by 1 base and the J gene end by 7 bases; junction bases not matched to a gene: 4. The CDR3 protein is CASSLEQGAGGYTF. The CDR3 DNA follows: TGTGCCAGCAGCTTAGAACAGGGGGCTGGTGGCTACACCTTC.

The genes are TRBV29-1 and TRBJ2-7, with a tentative D call TRBD1 (5 bases). The length of the CDR3 is 14 residues. Per germline, CDR1 SQVTM and CDR2 ANQGSEA. V was pared by 0 bases and J by 2 bases, with 11 bases between. The CDR3: CSVEEGAGTYEQYF. DNA of the CDR3: TGCAGCGTTGAAGAGGGCGCAGGGACCTACGAGCAGTACTTC.

This clone was seen once. The V gene is TRBV4-2, the J gene TRBJ2-3, with D possibly being TRBD1 (5 bases). The germline CDR1 and CDR2 sequences are LGHNA and YNFKEQ. The ends were cut back, 7 bases at V and 2 bases at J, with 22 bases in the middle. This CDR3 spans 17 amino acids. The CDR3 sequence: CASTEGAARTSTDTQYF. CDR3 nucleotides: TGTGCCAGCACCGAAGGGGCAGCTCGAACATCCACAGATACGCAGTATTTT.

The chain employs TRBV28 and TRBJ2-3; no definite D call. This CDR3 is 14 amino acids long. V was cut by 6 bases and J by 1 base, with 11 bases left in between. From germline, CDR1 is MDHEN and CDR2 SYDVKM. In DNA form, the CDR3 reads TGTGCCAGCAGCCCGGGTATGGGCACAGATACGCAGTATTTT. Encoded protein: CASSPGMGTDTQYF.

V and J are TRBV4-1 and TRBJ1-3; D gene uncertain. Germline CDR1 reads MGHRA; CDR2 reads YSYEKL. Between the trimmed V and J ends, which lost 2 bases and 3 bases, there was a span of 14 bases. The CDR3 consists of 16 residues. CDR3 bases: TGCGCCAGCAGCCAATGGAGTAGAGGGCTTGGAAACACCATATATTTT. This sequence encodes CASSQWSRGLGNTIYF.

The chain employs TRBV30 and TRBJ2-7; the match to TRBD1 covers 11 bases. With 5 bases clipped from V and 3 bases from J, the junction kept 6 bases outside the gene matches. CDR3 length: 14 amino acids. Germline V gives CDR1 GTSNPN, CDR2 SVGIG (reference sequence). The CDR3 spells CAWSYGTGGYEQYF. DNA of the CDR3: TGTGCCTGGTCCTACGGGACAGGGGGCTACGAGCAGTACTTC.

The V gene is TRBV5-4, the J gene TRBJ2-1; 11 positions agree with TRBD2. V shed 3 bases and J 4 bases; nucleotides not matched to a gene: 3. In germline, CDR1 is SGHNT, CDR2 YYREEE (reference sequence). The CDR3 covers 15 residues. Here the CDR3 DNA reads TGTGCCAGCAGCTCCGGGACTAGCGGATACAATGAGCAGTTCTTC. Translating it yields CASSSGTSGYNEQFF.

The rearrangement links TRBV6-1 to TRBJ1-2; 7 bases fit TRBD1. CDR3 length: 14 residues. Per the germline V gene, CDR1 is MNHNS and CDR2 is SASEGT. The J segment lost 4 bases and the V segment lost 6 bases, leaving 8 bases of the junction unmatched. The CDR3 is CASRGTVLSYGYTF. CDR3 DNA sequence: TGTGCCAGCAGGGGGACAGTCTTATCCTATGGCTACACCTTC.